This T cell receptor (beta chain) came from a study of OX40 agonist ivuxolimab in advanced cancers. Looked up from germline, CDR1 is SGDLS and CDR2 is YYNGEE. The V end lost 1 base, the J end lost 5 bases, and 9 bases lay between the germline ends. This CDR3 comprises 14 residues. The method was immunoSEQ multiplex PCR; TCRdb's version includes in-frame clones alone and lacks a portion of them. This sample has roughly 50,000 clones, with around nine tenths found just once. Autoimmune disease history or systemic immunosuppression was exclusionary. This sample comprised CD4+ or CD8+ T cells sorted from blood, obtained in a trial of the OX40 agonist ivuxolimab. This sequence was found in an adult with an advanced solid tumor such as melanoma, head and neck, liver or kidney cancer. The chain joins TRBV9 to TRBJ2-2; D gene unclear. The CDR3 nucleotides read TGTGCCAGCAGCGTAACTGGGGTAACCGGGGAGCTGTTTTTT. It yields the protein CASSVTGVTGELFF.